Listed below are T cell receptor beta chains from one sample, sequenced in a study of T cell changes during pregnancy in multiple sclerosis. The table came from immunoSEQ multiplex PCR; TCRdb's copy has only in-frame clones and leaves some out. The sample has about 45,000 clones; around 90% are singletons. Sequences were derived from CD4+ T cells from peripheral blood mononuclear cells, sampled in the first trimester of pregnancy. Receptor source: a female donor with multiple sclerosis, enrolled in a pregnancy study. CDR3s include the opening cysteine and the closing phenylalanine or tryptophan. The order of the fields is V gene, J gene, D gene, clone size, CDR3 protein, CDR3 DNA. D genes are given only for firm matches. Rows may omit the clone size; those that give it use once, few, many or a size class.

TRBV6-5,TRBJ2-7,-,-,CASSYAGGSMPEQYF,TGTGCCAGCAGTTACGCGGGCGGTTCCATGCCCGAGCAGTACTTC
TRBV5-4,TRBJ1-2,TRBD1,few,CASSTGTGGRSYGYTF,TGTGCCAGCAGCACCGGGACAGGGGGTAGGAGCTATGGCTACACCTTC
TRBV6-1,TRBJ2-3,TRBD2,-,CASRPLGGRPDTQYF,TGTGCCAGCAGGCCCTTGGGAGGGCGCCCAGATACGCAGTATTTT
TRBV19,TRBJ1-5,TRBD1,-,CASSMGMGTGSNQPQHF,TGTGCCAGTAGTATGGGTATGGGGACAGGGAGCAATCAGCCCCAGCATTTT
TRBV7-9,TRBJ2-5,-,-,CASSLGLLTNQQETQYF,TGTGCCAGCAGCCTTGGCCTTTTGACAAACCAGCAAGAGACCCAGTACTTC
TRBV29-1,TRBJ1-1,-,-,CSVRGNTEAFF,TGCAGCGTAAGGGGGAACACTGAAGCTTTCTTT
TRBV19,TRBJ2-2,TRBD2,-,CASSMGLAGGNTGELFF,TGTGCCAGTAGTATGGGACTAGCGGGAGGGAACACCGGGGAGCTGTTTTTT
TRBV13,TRBJ1-3,-,-,CASSIQGPGNTIYF,TGTGCCAGCAGCATACAGGGACCTGGAAACACCATATATTTT
TRBV25-1,TRBJ1-5,-,once,CASSELGEFKPQHF,TGTGCCAGCAGTGAATTGGGCGAATTCAAGCCCCAGCATTTT
TRBV27,TRBJ2-7,TRBD1,-,CASSFGQGPTYEQYF,TGTGCCAGCAGTTTCGGACAGGGCCCTACCTACGAGCAGTACTTC
TRBV7-9,TRBJ2-4,-,-,CASSLVPGGAKNIQYF,TGTGCCAGCAGCTTAGTACCAGGCGGGGCCAAAAACATTCAGTACTTC
TRBV7-9,TRBJ1-1,-,-,CASSLGLRDTEAFF,TGTGCCAGCAGCTTAGGGTTGAGGGACACTGAAGCTTTCTTT
TRBV18,TRBJ2-7,TRBD1,-,CASSPQGKGYEQYF,TGTGCCAGCTCCCCACAGGGGAAGGGCTACGAGCAGTACTTC
TRBV27,TRBJ1-1,-,-,CASSLRGVGGGTNTEAFF,TGTGCCAGCAGTTTAAGAGGGGTTGGGGGCGGAACGAACACTGAAGCTTTCTTT
TRBV25-1,TRBJ1-1,-,few,CASSEYTRREAFF,TGTGCCAGCAGTGAATATACGCGGCGGGAAGCTTTCTTT
TRBV5-1,TRBJ2-7,-,-,CASSNLAGASVEQYF,TGCGCCAGCAGCAACTTAGCAGGGGCCTCGGTCGAGCAGTACTTC
TRBV7-2,TRBJ2-1,-,-,CASSLVLTSPYNEQFF,TGTGCCAGCAGCTTAGTCCTAACTAGTCCCTACAATGAGCAGTTCTTC
TRBV29-1,TRBJ1-3,TRBD1,-,CSGQGASGNTIYF,TGCAGCGGACAGGGAGCTTCTGGAAACACCATATATTTT
TRBV7-2,TRBJ1-3,TRBD1,-,CASSLGTGTGNTIYF,TGTGCCAGCAGCTTAGGGACAGGGACTGGAAACACCATATATTTT
TRBV6-5,TRBJ1-2,-,-,CASSYRVTGNYGYTF,TGTGCCAGCAGTTACCGAGTAACCGGTAACTATGGCTACACCTTC
TRBV7-2,TRBJ2-7,-,-,CASSLGGHYEQYF,TGTGCCAGCAGCTTAGGTGGGCATTACGAGCAGTACTTC
TRBV11-2,TRBJ2-7,-,-,CASRATDRYEQYF,TGTGCCAGCAGAGCGACAGATCGCTACGAGCAGTACTTC
TRBV2,TRBJ2-7,-,-,CASSERRVGQYF,TGTGCCAGCAGTGAACGGAGGGTCGGGCAGTACTTC
TRBV5-1,TRBJ1-4,-,-,CASSLAISGKGEKLFF,TGCGCCAGCAGCTTGGCTATTTCAGGGAAAGGCGAAAAACTGTTTTTT
TRBV5-1,TRBJ2-3,TRBD2,once,CASSKGGGGPDTQYF,TGCGCCAGCAGCAAGGGTGGGGGGGGACCAGATACGCAGTATTTT
TRBV6-1,TRBJ2-2,TRBD2,-,CASSEPAGVSGELFF,TGTGCCAGCAGTGAACCAGCGGGAGTGTCCGGGGAGCTGTTTTTT
TRBV4-1,TRBJ2-1,TRBD2,-,CASSQEKAGGINEQFF,TGCGCCAGCAGCCAAGAGAAGGCGGGAGGGATCAATGAGCAGTTCTTC
TRBV19,TRBJ2-7,TRBD1,-,CASSIRDSYEQYF,TGTGCCAGTAGTATTCGGGACAGCTACGAGCAGTACTTC
TRBV7-9,TRBJ2-4,TRBD1,once,CASSSVGTGVADIQYF,TGTGCCAGCAGCTCCGTAGGGACAGGGGTGGCGGACATTCAGTACTTC
TRBV1,TRBJ1-4,-,-,CTSSQKCPAGPANEKLFF,TGCACCAGCAGCCAAAAATGCCCAGCAGGTCCGGCTAATGAAAAACTGTTTTTT